Listed here are 32 T cell receptor beta chains from one sample, sequenced in a study of cytomegalovirus exposure and HLA in healthy donors. PCR primers comprised 60 Vbeta and 13 Jbeta primers. Sequenced by immunoSEQ multiplex PCR; TCRdb stores in-frame clones only, minus some. Of around 120,000 clones listed, around 85% are singletons. Sequencing was performed on PBMCs. Every receptor here comes from a boy aged 10-17 years in good health and CMV-seronegative.

This sequence joins TRBV27 and TRBJ2-5; maybe TRBD2 (5 bases). Germline V gives CDR1 MNHEY, CDR2 SMNVEV (reference sequence). Trimming stripped 2 bases from V and 4 bases from J, with 17 bases between. The CDR3 extends over 16 amino acids. CDR3 protein: CASSLKRGLKGETQYF. The CDR3 DNA sequence: TGTGCCAGCAGTTTAAAAAGAGGGTTAAAGGGAGAGACCCAGTACTTC.

This clone has just one count. The chain combines TRBV18 with TRBJ2-5; the match to TRBD2 covers 9 bases. V trimming: 5 bases; J trimming: 11 bases; junction bases outside the gene matches: 6. The CDR3 has 12 residues. Germline V gene lookup returns CDR1 KGHSH and CDR2 LQKENI. The CDR3 spells CASSTTSGEQYF. CDR3 coding DNA: TGTGCCAGCTCAACGACTAGCGGTGAGCAGTACTTC.

The CDR3 region is CASSGRGGTDTQYF. The CDR3 DNA sequence: TGTGCCAGCAGCGGGCGGGGGGGCACAGATACGCAGTATTTT. This chain joins TRBV5-4 and TRBJ2-3, with TRBD2 matching 8 bases. This CDR3 has 14 residues. V shed 4 bases, J shed 1 base, and the junction held 2 bases outside the gene matches. CDR1 is SGHNT and CDR2 is YYREEE in the germline V gene (reference sequence).

This clone was picked up a small number of times. This rearrangement joins TRBV4-3 to TRBJ1-2; no clear D gene. Trimming stripped 9 bases from V and 8 bases from J, with 10 bases between. Germline-derived CDR1 and CDR2 are LGHNA and YSLEER. The CDR3 totals 10 residues. The CDR3 DNA sequence: TGCGCCAGGTGGAGGGTCGGCTACACCTTC. Amino acids: CARWRVGYTF.

CDR3 sequence (DNA): TGTGCCAGCAGTCAGCTACAGGGGCCCCAGCATTTT. Amino acid sequence: CASSQLQGPQHF. The chain combines TRBV7-2 with TRBJ1-5; D perhaps matches TRBD1 (6 bases). The CDR3 is 12 residues long. The V end was cut by 6 bases, the J end by 9 bases, with 12 bases between. CDR1 is SGHTA and CDR2 is FQGNSA in the germline V gene.

The rearrangement uses TRBV6-1 and TRBJ2-1; 9 positions match TRBD1. J lost 12 bases, V lost 8 bases, and 17 bases had no gene match. This CDR3 has 15 residues. Germline V gives CDR1 MNHNS, CDR2 SASEGT. For the CDR3, the DNA is TGTGCCAGCCGAAGTGGGACAGGGAAAGGATATGGGCAGTTCTTC. This codes for CASRSGTGKGYGQFF.

This clone was seen once. The J gene is TRBJ2-1, the V gene TRBV27, with D perhaps matching TRBD2 (6 bases). V was pared by 3 bases and J by 0 bases, with 6 bases between. Germline V gene lookup returns CDR1 MNHEY and CDR2 SMNVEV (reference sequence). This CDR3 spans 14 amino acids. CDR3 nucleotide sequence: TGTGCCAGCAGTTTCGGGAGCTCCTACAATGAGCAGTTCTTC. As protein: CASSFGSSYNEQFF.

The chain employs TRBV4-2 and TRBJ1-5; 7 nucleotides match TRBD1. The J segment lost 4 bases and the V segment lost 4 bases, leaving 7 bases of the junction unmatched. CDR3 length: 15 residues. Germline V gives CDR1 LGHNA, CDR2 YNFKEQ. Here the CDR3 DNA reads TGTGCCAGCAGCCCTTATGACAGGGAGAATCAGCCCCAGCATTTT. It encodes CASSPYDRENQPQHF.

CDR3: CASSSENSPLHF. The CDR3 coding sequence is TGTGCCAGCAGCTCGGAGAATTCACCCCTCCACTTT. The chain recombines TRBV13 with TRBJ1-6, with unresolved D. The CDR3 sequence is 12 residues long. Germline CDR1 PRHDT, CDR2 FYEKMQ (reference sequence). Trimming left V 4 bases short and J 7 bases short, with 5 bases between. Based on the CDR3 plus reference TRBV13 and TRBJ1-6, the full variable domain is AAGVIQSPRHLIKEKRETATLKCYPIPRHDTVYWYQQGPGQDPQFLISFYEKMQSDKGSIPDRFSAQQFSDYHSELNMSSLELGDSALYFCASSSENSPLHFGNGTRLTVT.

This chain connects TRBV9 to TRBJ1-3; possibly TRBD1 for D (6 bases). CDR1 and CDR2 (germline): SGDLS, YYNGEE. This CDR3 has 16 amino acids. V was trimmed by 8 bases and J by 1 base, leaving 19 bases between them. CDR3 amino acids: CASGTAQGASGNTIYF. The CDR3 DNA follows: TGTGCCAGTGGGACCGCACAGGGTGCTTCTGGAAACACCATATATTTT.

The V and J genes are TRBV2 and TRBJ2-7; 8 bases are a match to TRBD1. J gave up 4 bases and V 3 bases, and 8 bases lay outside the gene matches. The CDR3 spans 15 residues. Per germline, CDR1 SNHLY and CDR2 FYNNEI. In nucleotides, the CDR3 is TGTGCCAGCAGTGATTACGCAGGGGGCGAGTACGAGCAGTACTTC. Amino acid sequence: CASSDYAGGEYEQYF. The full variable domain, with the rest looked up from reference TRBV2 and TRBJ2-7, is EPEVTQTPSHQVTQMGQEVILRCVPISNHLYFYWYRQILGQKVEFLVSFYNNEISEKSEIFDDQFSVERPDGSNFTLKIRSTKLEDSAMYFCASSDYAGGEYEQYFGPGTRLTVT.

The genes are TRBV4-2 and TRBJ2-2; possibly TRBD2 for D (6 bases). Between the trimmed V and J ends, which lost 0 bases and 5 bases, there was a span of 19 bases. The CDR3 contains 18 residues. Germline V CDR1 and CDR2: LGHNA, YNFKEQ. The CDR3 region has the DNA TGTGCCAGCAGCCAAGACGTGGAGGAGGGCGGGCGGACCGGGGAGCTGTTTTTT. Translated, it gives CASSQDVEEGGRTGELFF.

This clone was seen a handful of times. The chain combines TRBV7-2 with TRBJ1-3; D is uncertain. CDR1 and CDR2 from the germline V gene are SGHTA and FQGNSA. The CDR3 loop spans 17 amino acids. The V end was cut by 1 base, the J end by 4 bases, with 17 bases between. This CDR3 is CASSLGAHSGIGNTIYF. The CDR3 DNA is TGTGCCAGCAGCTTAGGAGCGCACAGCGGTATCGGAAACACCATATATTTT.

This clone came up a few times. CDR3 sequence (DNA): TGCGCCAGCAGCCAAGCGCCGGGGATAAACACTGAAGCTTTCTTT. Translating it yields CASSQAPGINTEAFF. V usage is TRBV4-1 and J usage is TRBJ1-1; D not certain. Looked up from germline, CDR1 is MGHRA and CDR2 is YSYEKL. CDR3 length: 15 amino acids. The V end lost 1 base, the J end lost 2 bases, and 11 bases lay between the germline ends.

The J gene is TRBJ1-1, the V gene TRBV14, with a tentative D call TRBD1 (5 bases). Trimming removed 3 bases from V and 3 bases from J, with 14 bases in between. The CDR3 has 15 residues. CDR1 is SGHDN and CDR2 is FVKESK in the germline V gene. CDR3: CASSQGSGWYTEAFF. The CDR3 nucleotides read TGTGCCAGCAGCCAGGGTTCAGGGTGGTACACTGAAGCTTTCTTT. Full variable domain (outside the CDR3, taken from reference TRBV14 and TRBJ1-1): EAGVTQFPSHSVIEKGQTVTLRCDPISGHDNLYWYRRVMGKEIKFLLHFVKESKQDESGMPNNRFLAERTGGTYSTLKVQPAELEDSGVYFCASSQGSGWYTEAFFGQGTRLTVV.

The chain couples TRBV27 to TRBJ2-4, with unresolved D. The CDR3 has 13 residues. V was clipped by 4 bases and J by 0 bases, with 4 bases between them. CDR1 and CDR2 (germline): MNHEY, SMNVEV (reference sequence). The CDR3 DNA reads as TGTGCCAGCAGTTCACTAGCCAAAAACATTCAGTACTTC. Protein: CASSSLAKNIQYF.

The rearrangement uses TRBV7-2 and TRBJ2-3, with 7 bases aligning to TRBD2. The ends lost 1 base at V and 4 bases at J; junction bases unmatched: 11. The CDR3 consists of 17 residues. CDR1 and CDR2 from the germline V gene are SGHTA and FQGNSA. CDR3 DNA sequence: TGTGCCAGCAGCTTAGGGGCTATGGCGGGAGTAGCAGATACGCAGTATTTT. Its translation: CASSLGAMAGVADTQYF.

In the case of this clone: One end of the junction is discordant with germline, which a read error may explain. The genes are TRBV4-2 and TRBJ1-2; perhaps TRBD1 as D (6 bases). This CDR3 is built from 15 residues. Germline-derived CDR1 and CDR2 are LGHNA and YNFKEQ. The CDR3 reads CASSQERGSGVGYPF. The DNA for the CDR3 is TGTGCCAGCAGCCAAGAAAGGGGGTCAGGGGTAGGCTACCCCTTC.

The chain joins TRBV30 to TRBJ2-1, with D unclear. V lost 0 bases and J 5 bases, leaving 5 bases between the germline ends. CDR3 length equals 12 residues. In germline, CDR1 is GTSNPN, CDR2 SVGIG (reference sequence). The CDR3 loop is CAWSVLHNEQFF. CDR3 DNA: TGTGCCTGGAGTGTACTTCACAATGAGCAGTTCTTC.

This chain connects TRBV29-1 to TRBJ1-5; D is undetermined. The CDR3 runs to 13 residues. The germline V gene has CDR1 SQVTM and CDR2 ANQGSEA. V lost 6 bases and J 6 bases, leaving 15 bases between the germline ends. CDR3 nucleotides: TGCAGCGTAGGATCACAGCCGCTTCAGCCCCAGCATTTT. This codes for CSVGSQPLQPQHF.

The chain recombines TRBV5-6 with TRBJ1-2; D may be TRBD1 (6 bases). Trimming removed 0 bases from V and 0 bases from J, with 12 bases in between. The CDR3 has 16 residues. The germline gives CDR1 SGHDT, CDR2 YYEEEE. The CDR3 DNA reads as TGTGCCAGCAGCTTGGGATTCGGGACAACTAACTATGGCTACACCTTC. Encoded protein: CASSLGFGTTNYGYTF. Drawing the rest from reference TRBV5-6 and TRBJ1-2, the complete variable domain is DAGVTQSPTHLIKTRGQQVTLRCSPKSGHDTVSWYQQALGQGPQFIFQYYEEEERQRGNFPDRFSGHQFPNYSSELNVNALLLGDSALYLCASSLGFGTTNYGYTFGSGTRLTVV.

The J gene is TRBJ1-5, the V gene TRBV4-3; D call uncertain. Trimming left V 0 bases short and J 2 bases short, with 11 bases between. The CDR3 has 16 amino acids. CDR1 LGHNA and CDR2 YSLEER come from the germline V gene. CDR3 bases: TGCGCCAGCAGCCAAGATCGAACGGGTGGCAATCAGCCCCAGCATTTT. This sequence encodes CASSQDRTGGNQPQHF.

The CDR3 DNA reads TGTGCCAGCAGGCAGGGGTCGGTAGATGTTTACACCGGGGAGCTGTTTTTT. Protein: CASRQGSVDVYTGELFF. V usage is TRBV27 and J usage is TRBJ2-2; weak D call: TRBD1 (6 bases). Trimming shortened V by 6 bases and J by 3 bases, and 20 bases separated the two germline ends. Germline V gene lookup returns CDR1 MNHEY and CDR2 SMNVEV (reference sequence). This CDR3 is built from 17 residues.

The chain combines TRBV6-4 with TRBJ2-3; TRBD1 matches 8 bases. The CDR3 totals 15 residues. The V and J ends lost 3 bases and 6 bases, in that order; junction bases with no gene match: 8. Germline lookup yields CDR1 MRHNA and CDR2 SNTAGT. The CDR3 DNA reads TGTGCCAGCAGTGAGACAGGGGAGTTTAAGGATACGCAGTATTTT. Translation: CASSETGEFKDTQYF.

The rearrangement joins TRBV9 to TRBJ2-3; 10 nucleotides line up with TRBD1. The CDR3 is 17 amino acids. The V segment lost 4 bases and the J segment 4 bases; nucleotides outside the gene matches: 12. Per the germline V gene, CDR1 is SGDLS and CDR2 is YYNGEE. The CDR3 DNA sequence: TGTGCCAGCAGCAAAACTACGAGGGACAGGGGCTCAGATACGCAGTATTTT. Protein: CASSKTTRDRGSDTQYF.

This chain joins TRBV27 and TRBJ2-1; tentative D call: TRBD2 (6 bases). This CDR3 has 14 residues. The V end was cut by 5 bases, the J end by 10 bases, with 18 bases between. In germline, CDR1 is MNHEY, CDR2 SMNVEV (reference sequence). The CDR3 reads CASSQTREGKEQFF. CDR3 bases: TGTGCCAGCAGTCAGACTAGGGAAGGCAAGGAGCAGTTCTTC.

This chain connects TRBV30 to TRBJ2-7, with a possible D match to TRBD2 (5 bases). V was pared by 4 bases and J by 7 bases, with 11 bases between. Germline CDR1 reads GTSNPN; CDR2 reads SVGIG (reference sequence). The CDR3 is made up of 11 amino acids. The CDR3 nucleotides read TGTGCCTGGACGGACGGCGGGGAGCAGTACTTC. Encoded protein: CAWTDGGEQYF.

This clone has more than one count but fewer than ten. The rearrangement uses TRBV7-3 and TRBJ2-3; unclear D gene. Germline CDR1 reads SGHTA; CDR2 reads FQGTGA. The V and J ends lost 4 bases and 9 bases respectively, with 11 bases between them. The CDR3 totals 12 residues. CDR3 sequence (DNA): TGTGCCAGCAGCTCCCCTCCCCTCACGCAGTATTTT. Translating gives CASSSPPLTQYF.

J is TRBJ1-6 and V is TRBV25-1, with TRBD1 matching 8 bases. J lost 5 bases, V lost 8 bases, and 2 bases had no gene match. This CDR3 comprises 13 residues. Germline CDR1 reads MGHDK; CDR2 reads SYGVNS. CDR3 protein: CASRQGNNSPLHF. CDR3 coding DNA: TGTGCCAGCCGACAGGGGAATAATTCACCCCTCCACTTT. Filled out from reference TRBV25-1 and TRBJ1-6, the complete variable domain reads EADIYQTPRYLVIGTGKKITLECSQTMGHDKMYWYQQDPGMELHLIHYSYGVNSTEKGDLSSESTVSRIRTEHFPLTLESARPSHTSQYLCASRQGNNSPLHFGNGTRLTVT.

CDR3 sequence reads: CASIDRGRPNEQFF. The DNA for the CDR3 is TGTGCCAGCATTGACAGGGGGCGCCCCAATGAGCAGTTCTTC. V usage is TRBV25-1 and J usage is TRBJ2-1; 10 bases match TRBD1. The germline CDR1 and CDR2 sequences are MGHDK and SYGVNS. The trim removed 7 bases at V and 6 bases at J, leaving 6 bases unmatched. The CDR3 covers 14 residues.

This clone was recorded once. The chain combines TRBV14 with TRBJ1-2; D gene ambiguous. Germline lookup yields CDR1 SGHDN and CDR2 FVKESK. CDR3 length equals 17 residues. The V gene lost 0 bases and the J gene lost 4 bases, with 18 bases spanning the gap. The CDR3 sequence is CASSQDPTVFPFYGYTF. The CDR3 coding sequence is TGTGCCAGCAGCCAAGACCCGACTGTATTTCCCTTCTATGGCTACACCTTC.

The V call is TRBV15, the J call TRBJ1-5; D remains ambiguous. The germline V gene has CDR1 LNHNV and CDR2 YYDKDF (reference sequence). V was shortened by 1 base and J by 6 bases, with 4 bases between the two germline ends. The CDR3 length is 12 residues. CDR3: CATSRGAQPQHF. The CDR3 DNA is TGTGCCACCAGCAGAGGGGCTCAGCCCCAGCATTTT.